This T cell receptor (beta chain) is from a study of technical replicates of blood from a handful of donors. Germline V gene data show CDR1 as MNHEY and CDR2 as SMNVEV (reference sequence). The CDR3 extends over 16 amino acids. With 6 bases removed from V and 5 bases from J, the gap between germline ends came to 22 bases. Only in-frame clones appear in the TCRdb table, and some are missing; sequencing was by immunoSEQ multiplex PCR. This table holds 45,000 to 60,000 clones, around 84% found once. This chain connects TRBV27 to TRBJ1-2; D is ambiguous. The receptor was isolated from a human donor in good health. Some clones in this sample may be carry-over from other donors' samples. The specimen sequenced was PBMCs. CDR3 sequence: CASRPGEGKIWYGYTF. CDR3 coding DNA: TGTGCCAGCAGACCCGGGGAGGGAAAAATTTGGTATGGCTACACCTTC.